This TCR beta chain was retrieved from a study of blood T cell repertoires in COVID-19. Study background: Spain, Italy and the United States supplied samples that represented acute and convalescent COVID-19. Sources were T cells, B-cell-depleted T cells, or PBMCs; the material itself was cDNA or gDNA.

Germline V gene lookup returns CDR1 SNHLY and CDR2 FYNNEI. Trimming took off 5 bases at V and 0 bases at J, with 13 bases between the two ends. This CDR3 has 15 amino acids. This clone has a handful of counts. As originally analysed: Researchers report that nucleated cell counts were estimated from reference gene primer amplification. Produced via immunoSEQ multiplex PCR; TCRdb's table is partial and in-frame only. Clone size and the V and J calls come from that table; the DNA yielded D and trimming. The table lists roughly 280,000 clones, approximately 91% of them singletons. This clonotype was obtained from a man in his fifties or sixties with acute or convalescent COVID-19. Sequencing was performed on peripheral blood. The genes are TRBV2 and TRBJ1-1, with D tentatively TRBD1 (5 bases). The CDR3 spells CASSLSAGMNTEAFF. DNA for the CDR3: TGTGCCAGCAGTCTCAGCGCAGGGATGAACACTGAAGCTTTCTTT.